Shown below are 2 T cell receptor beta chains from a single sample sequenced in a study of T cells expressing NK-cell markers. Reprocessing the 5' RACE reads, TCRdb reports a single entry for every CDR3 protein and omits DNA. This table lists a few hundred thousand distinct CDR3 sequences. The source material was blood T cells: a sorted CD56 or NKG2C T cell subset, CD4+ or CD8+ T cells, or bulk PBMC T cells (not recorded which). The receptors come from a young man in good health.

The CDR3 loop reads CASSPEGDLNQPQHF. The rearrangement joins TRBV5-1 to TRBJ1-5; TCRdb proposes TRBD1, but this gene call is untestable without DNA. The V gene's germline CDR1 is SGHRS and CDR2 YFSETQ. This CDR3 spans 15 amino acids. The full variable domain, its missing parts supplied by reference TRBV5-1 and TRBJ1-5, is KAGVTQTPRYLIKTRGQQVTLSCSPISGHRSVSWYQQTPGQGLQFLFEYFSETQRNKGNFPGRFSGRQFSNSRSEMNVSTLELGDSALYLCASSPEGDLNQPQHFGDGTRLSIL.

The chain uses TRBV18 and TRBJ2-3; as DNA is missing, the TRBD1 call by TCRdb cannot be tested. CDR3 size: 16 residues. Germline V gene lookup returns CDR1 KGHSH and CDR2 LQKENI. This CDR3 is CASSPGETGSTDTQYF.